This paragraph covers one TCR beta chain sequence. 60 Vbeta and 13 Jbeta primers were used in PCR. Only in-frame clones appear in the TCRdb table, and some are missing; sequencing was by immunoSEQ multiplex PCR. This listing includes 70,000 to 75,000 clones. This sample stems from a study of cytomegalovirus exposure and HLA in healthy donors. The CDR3 is 12 residues long. Deletions cut 5 bases from V and 6 bases from J, with 9 bases between. Per the germline V gene, CDR1 is LNHDA and CDR2 is SQIVND (reference sequence). The receptor comes from a female donor in good health and CMV-seropositive. The chain has TRBV19 and TRBJ2-3; D unclear. The sample consisted of PBMCs. In DNA, the CDR3 is TGTGCCAGTAGTCCCCGCAGTGATACGCAGTATTTT. Its translation is CASSPRSDTQYF.